Presented here are 32 T cell receptor beta chains from one specimen sequenced in a study of T cell responses to AZD1222 COVID-19 vaccine. Sequencing was performed with immunoSEQ multiplex PCR; in TCRdb, only in-frame clones are kept and a portion is missing. Of roughly 130,000 clones listed, 85% to 95% are singletons. Sample: peripheral blood, taken on day 0 of AZD1222 vaccination. The receptors were gathered from an adult in good health.

This sequence joins TRBV7-3 and TRBJ2-1; possible D gene TRBD2, 5 bases. Per the germline V gene, CDR1 is SGHTA and CDR2 is FQGTGA. Deletions cut 6 bases from V and 12 bases from J, with 18 bases between. There are 13 residues in the CDR3. In nucleotides, the CDR3 is TGTGCCAGCAGTCCCGTTGGGTTGGGGAGGCAGTTCTTC. It translates to CASSPVGLGRQFF.

This chain joins TRBV7-8 and TRBJ1-4, with TRBD1 matching over 8 bases. The CDR3 is 13 residues long. With 4 bases clipped from V and 10 bases from J, the junction kept 5 bases outside the gene matches. CDR1 is SGHVS, CDR2 FQNEAQ, per germline. This chain's CDR3 is CASSSGQASKLFF. In nucleotides, the CDR3 is TGTGCCAGCAGCTCGGGACAGGCTTCAAAACTGTTTTTT.

In its sample, this clone was seen once. This chain uses TRBV15 with TRBJ2-3, with D perhaps TRBD2 (5 bases). V shed 5 bases and J shed 3 bases, with 15 bases lying between them. There are 15 residues in the CDR3. CDR1 and CDR2 (germline): LNHNV, YYDKDF (reference sequence). This CDR3 reads CATSSKRSETDTQYF. The DNA for the CDR3 is TGTGCCACCAGCTCCAAGCGGAGCGAAACAGATACGCAGTATTTT.

In its sample, this clone was seen a few times. The V call is TRBV5-5, the J call TRBJ1-5; tentatively, D is TRBD1 (5 bases). Germline V gene data show CDR1 as SGHKS and CDR2 as YYEKEE (reference sequence). The CDR3 has 12 amino acids. V lost 2 bases and J lost 9, with 9 bases in between. The CDR3, as DNA: TGTGCCAGCAGCTTTCTGGGGCGGCCCCAGCATTTT. Residues: CASSFLGRPQHF.

This clone was detected only once. The chain carries TRBV3-1 (or the pseudogene TRBV3-2) and TRBJ1-4, with unresolved D. The CDR3 spans 15 residues. Deletions cut 10 bases from V and 8 bases from J, with 23 bases between. CDR1 and CDR2 (germline): LGHDT, YNNKEL (reference sequence). For the CDR3, the DNA is TGTGCCACCAACGGCGGACGGGGTGGTGTCGAAAAACTGTTTTTT. Translating it yields CATNGGRGGVEKLFF.

The CDR3 region has the DNA TGTGCCAGCAGTTTAGGGAACCTCTCTGGAAACACCATATATTTT. This gives the protein CASSLGNLSGNTIYF. V gene TRBV28 combines with J gene TRBJ1-3; D gene unclear. In germline, CDR1 is MDHEN, CDR2 SYDVKM. The CDR3 extends over 15 amino acids. V gave up 2 bases and J gave up 0 bases, with 8 bases separating them.

This chain uses TRBV5-1 with TRBJ2-7; 7 nucleotides line up with TRBD2. With 3 bases clipped from V and 0 bases from J, the junction kept 6 bases outside the gene matches. CDR3 length: 15 amino acids. Germline V gene data show CDR1 as SGHRS and CDR2 as YFSETQ. CDR3 residues: CASSSSGGSSYEQYF. In nucleotides, the CDR3 is TGCGCCAGCAGCTCGTCCGGCGGGAGCTCCTACGAGCAGTACTTC.

This chain links TRBV4-1 with TRBJ2-1; the D is unclear. V lost 0 bases and J 8 bases, leaving 11 bases between the germline ends. CDR1 MGHRA and CDR2 YSYEKL come from the germline V gene. The CDR3 is 14 residues long. This CDR3 is CASSQEPIVDEQFF. CDR3 in DNA: TGCGCCAGCAGCCAAGAACCTATCGTGGATGAGCAGTTCTTC.

V and J are TRBV6-5 and TRBJ2-3; possibly TRBD2 for D (5 bases). The germline gives CDR1 MNHEY, CDR2 SVGAGI. The V and J ends lost 4 bases and 2 bases respectively, with 10 bases between them. This CDR3 is built from 14 residues. CDR3 residues: CASSWRRSTDTQYF. The CDR3 DNA reads TGTGCCAGCAGTTGGAGGCGGTCCACAGATACGCAGTATTTT.

The table lists this clone with a count of one. This chain links TRBV18 with TRBJ1-5; maybe TRBD1 (6 bases). Trimming took off 2 bases at V and 3 bases at J, with 14 bases between the two ends. The CDR3 sequence is 16 residues long. Germline V gives CDR1 KGHSH, CDR2 LQKENI. CDR3 sequence (DNA): TGTGCCAGCTCACCAGGGGGGGCAGTGGCCAATCAGCCCCAGCATTTT. Translating it yields CASSPGGAVANQPQHF.

J is TRBJ1-1 and V is TRBV19; no firm D call. CDR1 LNHDA and CDR2 SQIVND come from the germline V gene (reference sequence). V was trimmed by 8 bases and J by 1 base, leaving 11 bases between them. The CDR3 loop spans 13 amino acids. CDR3 loop: CASVGRGNTEAFF. For the CDR3, the DNA is TGTGCCAGTGTTGGACGGGGGAACACTGAAGCTTTCTTT.

V is TRBV10-1 and J is TRBJ1-3; no clear D gene. Germline assignment: CDR1 WNHNN and CDR2 SYGVQD (reference sequence). The CDR3 covers 13 residues. Trimming removed 10 bases at V and 1 base at J, with 11 bases between. CDR3 in DNA: TGCGCCACCACTGGGGATTCTGGAAACACCATATATTTT. Translation: CATTGDSGNTIYF.

The J gene is TRBJ1-1, the V gene TRBV6-2 or TRBV6-3; D is perhaps TRBD1 (6 bases). CDR1 is MNHEY and CDR2 is SVGEGT in the germline V gene. This CDR3 region has 17 residues. The V and J ends lost 5 bases and 0 bases respectively, with 19 bases between them. In nucleotides, the CDR3 is TGTGCCAGCAGTGACAAGTGGGACAAACGAGTGAACACTGAAGCTTTCTTT. This translates into CASSDKWDKRVNTEAFF.

The chain has TRBV20-1 and TRBJ2-4, with D perhaps being TRBD1 or TRBD2 (5 bases each). Trimming stripped 3 bases from V and 9 bases from J, with 9 bases between. The CDR3 consists of 11 residues. In germline, CDR1 is DFQATT, CDR2 SNEGSKA (reference sequence). CDR3 nucleotides: TGCAGTGCTAGTGCCGGGACCATTCAGTACTTC. As protein: CSASAGTIQYF.

CDR3 nucleotide sequence: TGTGCCAGCAGTGTGACAGCGAATTCACCCCTCCACTTT. This encodes CASSVTANSPLHF. The chain recombines TRBV2 with TRBJ1-6; perhaps TRBD1 as D (5 bases). V lost 4 bases and J lost 7, with 8 bases in between. Looked up from germline, CDR1 is SNHLY and CDR2 is FYNNEI. The CDR3 runs 13 residues.

This rearrangement joins TRBV10-3 to TRBJ1-1; D is undetermined. Germline V gives CDR1 ENHRY, CDR2 SYGVKD. The CDR3 sequence is 14 residues long. V lost 1 base and J lost 1, with 7 bases in between. In nucleotides, the CDR3 is TGTGCCATCAGTGAGTTGGAGGGGAACACTGAAGCTTTCTTT. Amino acids: CAISELEGNTEAFF.

The gene calls are TRBV10-3 and TRBJ2-1; D unclear. Between the trimmed V and J ends, which lost 7 bases and 5 bases, there was a span of 6 bases. This CDR3 has 11 residues. Germline V gene lookup returns CDR1 ENHRY and CDR2 SYGVKD. DNA of the CDR3: TGTGCCATCATCCCGAACAATGAGCAGTTCTTC. Translated: CAIIPNNEQFF.

The genes are TRBV28 and TRBJ2-1, with TRBD2 matching 11 bases. The CDR3 is made up of 17 amino acids. The germline V gene has CDR1 MDHEN and CDR2 SYDVKM. V shed 6 bases, J shed 7 bases, and the junction held 14 bases outside the gene matches. The CDR3 loop is CASSQGWGSGRVNEQFF. The CDR3 coding sequence is TGTGCCAGCAGCCAAGGGTGGGGTAGCGGGAGGGTAAATGAGCAGTTCTTC.

The rearrangement joins TRBV9 to TRBJ2-1; 14 bases fit TRBD2. V shed 0 bases and J 4 bases; nucleotides not matched to a gene: 6. The CDR3 is made up of 18 amino acids. Per germline, CDR1 SGDLS and CDR2 YYNGEE. CDR3 in amino acids: CASSVAPGLAGVYNEQFF. CDR3 sequence (DNA): TGTGCCAGCAGCGTAGCCCCGGGACTAGCGGGAGTTTACAATGAGCAGTTCTTC.

This rearrangement joins TRBV10-3 to TRBJ1-1; D uncertain. The CDR3 totals 15 residues. The germline V and J ends were trimmed by 1 base and 2 bases, with 11 bases remaining between them. Germline loops: CDR1 ENHRY, CDR2 SYGVKD. As DNA, the CDR3 is TGTGCCATCAGTGAGTACAACGGTAGAAACACTGAAGCTTTCTTT. Amino acids: CAISEYNGRNTEAFF.

The rearrangement joins TRBV3-1 (or the pseudogene TRBV3-2) to TRBJ1-1; tentative D call: TRBD1 (5 bases). The CDR3 totals 14 residues. V was trimmed by 1 base and J by 5 bases, leaving 11 bases between them. The germline gives CDR1 LGHDT, CDR2 YNNKEL (reference sequence). This CDR3 reads CASSQAGGGTEAFF. CDR3 DNA: TGTGCCAGCAGCCAAGCAGGTGGGGGGACTGAAGCTTTCTTT.

The rearrangement joins TRBV3-1 (or the pseudogene TRBV3-2) to TRBJ1-2, with D unresolved. V was clipped by 0 bases and J by 0 bases, with 5 bases between them. Germline lookup yields CDR1 LGHDT and CDR2 YNNKEL (reference sequence). CDR3 length: 14 residues. The CDR3, as DNA: TGTGCCAGCAGCCAAGACCTATCTAACTATGGCTACACCTTC. The encoded protein is CASSQDLSNYGYTF.

This chain uses TRBV2 with TRBJ1-4; D perhaps matches TRBD1 (5 bases). The CDR3 contains 14 residues. Between the trimmed V and J ends, which lost 5 bases and 6 bases, there was a span of 13 bases. Looked up from germline, CDR1 is SNHLY and CDR2 is FYNNEI. The CDR3 sequence is CASSRAGDDEKLFF. In DNA, the CDR3 is TGTGCCAGCAGTCGTGCGGGGGACGATGAAAAACTGTTTTTT.

The gene calls are TRBV27 and TRBJ1-1; D is unclear. Trimming cost V 4 bases and J 4 bases, with 10 bases left between them. Germline V gives CDR1 MNHEY, CDR2 SMNVEV (reference sequence). The CDR3 is made up of 13 amino acids. CDR3 residues: CASSYGVSTEAFF. DNA for the CDR3: TGTGCCAGCAGTTATGGGGTGAGCACTGAAGCTTTCTTT.

V and J are TRBV30 and TRBJ1-1; D is possibly TRBD1 (5 bases). Trimming removed 1 base at V and 8 bases at J, with 8 bases between. Germline lookup yields CDR1 GTSNPN and CDR2 SVGIG (reference sequence). The CDR3 covers 11 residues. The CDR3 bases are TGTGCCTGGAGTGAAAGGGGAGAAGCTTTCTTT. It encodes CAWSERGEAFF.

This chain uses TRBV19 with TRBJ1-2, with TRBD1 identical over 11 bases. The CDR3 has 15 residues. V shed 6 bases, J shed 2 bases, and the junction held 5 bases outside the gene matches. In germline, CDR1 is LNHDA, CDR2 SQIVND (reference sequence). This CDR3 reads CASRDGQGANYGYTF. The CDR3 region has the DNA TGTGCCAGTAGAGACGGACAGGGGGCGAACTATGGCTACACCTTC.

The CDR3, as DNA: TGTGCCTGGATTGACAGGGTAGACCAACCCCTCTATGGCTACACCTTC. Translated: CAWIDRVDQPLYGYTF. The chain is built from TRBV30 and TRBJ1-2; the match to TRBD1 covers 7 bases. V lost 4 bases, J lost 4 bases, and 15 bases stayed unmatched. The CDR3 is 16 residues long. Germline values: CDR1 GTSNPN, CDR2 SVGIG (reference sequence).

CDR3 region: CASSLLGSMNTEAFF. In nucleotides, the CDR3 is TGTGCCAGCTCACTCCTTGGTTCCATGAACACTGAAGCTTTCTTT. The V gene is TRBV18, the J gene TRBJ1-1; D is uncertain. Germline V CDR1 and CDR2: KGHSH, LQKENI. The CDR3 runs 15 residues. V lost 4 bases and J 0 bases, leaving 12 bases between the germline ends.

The table lists this clone with a count of one. The chain combines TRBV19 with TRBJ1-1; D is ambiguous. CDR3 length: 17 amino acids. Germline V gene lookup returns CDR1 LNHDA and CDR2 SQIVND (reference sequence). V was clipped by 2 bases and J by 1 base, with 17 bases between them. The CDR3 sequence is CASSIPRAALRNTEAFF. The DNA of the CDR3 is TGTGCCAGTAGTATACCCCGGGCAGCACTCAGGAACACTGAAGCTTTCTTT.

This CDR3 is CATTTAGSTDTQYF. CDR3 nucleotide sequence: TGTGCCACCACCACGGCCGGCTCCACAGATACGCAGTATTTT. V is TRBV25-1 and J is TRBJ2-3; D remains ambiguous. The V end lost 10 bases, the J end lost 2 bases, and 16 bases lay between the germline ends. CDR3 size: 14 residues. In germline, CDR1 is MGHDK, CDR2 SYGVNS.

The V call is TRBV29-1, the J call TRBJ1-1, with 8 positions matching TRBD1. Trimming at V came to 7 bases and at J to 2 bases, leaving 3 bases not matched to a gene. This CDR3 spans 12 amino acids. Looked up from germline, CDR1 is SQVTM and CDR2 is ANQGSEA. CDR3 amino acids: CSAGTGNTEAFF. The DNA of the CDR3 is TGCAGCGCTGGGACAGGCAACACTGAAGCTTTCTTT.

CDR3 sequence reads: CASSLESYNEQFF. The CDR3 coding sequence is TGTGCCAGCAGCTTGGAGAGCTACAATGAGCAGTTCTTC. J is TRBJ2-1 and V is TRBV5-7; D is undetermined. TRBV5-7 is flagged as an ORF with uncertain function. Trimming stripped 0 bases from V and 3 bases from J, with 4 bases between. This CDR3 is 13 amino acids long.